The 31 T cell receptor beta chains listed next were all sequenced from one sample in a study of cytomegalovirus exposure and HLA in healthy donors. The primer mix had 60 Vbeta and 13 Jbeta primers. Sequencing was performed with immunoSEQ multiplex PCR; in TCRdb, only in-frame clones are kept and a portion is missing. This sample carries 100,000 to 150,000 clones, approximately 17% of them seen once, and the ten largest clones take less than 3.5%. Material for sequencing was PBMCs. These receptors came from a female donor in good health and CMV-seropositive.

This clone has just a few counts. V is TRBV30 and J is TRBJ2-5; D is unclear. The CDR3 spans 11 residues. Germline V gene data show CDR1 as GTSNPN and CDR2 as SVGIG (reference sequence). V was trimmed by 0 bases and J by 5 bases, leaving 4 bases between them. CDR3 DNA sequence: TGTGCCTGGAGTGTACTGGAGACCCAGTACTTC. Amino acid sequence: CAWSVLETQYF.

The CDR3 bases are TGTGCCACCAGAAGCGGACAGGAGGGCACTGAAGCTTTCTTT. Translating it yields CATRSGQEGTEAFF. V gene TRBV15 combines with J gene TRBJ1-1; the match to TRBD1 covers 7 bases. Unmatched junction bases numbered 8, after V lost 6 bases and J lost 4 bases. Germline V gene data show CDR1 as LNHNV and CDR2 as YYDKDF (reference sequence). The CDR3 covers 14 residues.

J is TRBJ1-1 and V is TRBV7-2; D gene unclear. CDR1 and CDR2 (germline): SGHTA, FQGNSA. With 1 base removed from V and 4 bases from J, the gap between germline ends came to 7 bases. This CDR3 comprises 13 residues. The CDR3 reads CASSLVYGTEAFF. The CDR3 region has the DNA TGTGCCAGCAGCTTAGTCTACGGCACTGAAGCTTTCTTT.

This clone was detected once. V and J are TRBV9 and TRBJ2-1; TRBD2 matches 11 bases. Germline CDR1 SGDLS, CDR2 YYNGEE. The CDR3 is made up of 17 amino acids. With V trimmed by 1 base and J by 9 bases, 12 bases remained unmatched. CDR3 region: CASSVFSTSGSFGEQFF. Here the CDR3 DNA reads TGTGCCAGCAGCGTATTTTCAACTAGCGGGAGCTTCGGTGAGCAGTTCTTC.

The sample holds a few counts of this clone. This chain links TRBV7-8 with TRBJ1-6, with 9 bases identical to TRBD1. The CDR3 is made up of 14 amino acids. Trimming took 4 bases from V and 7 from J; bases not matched to a gene: 2. Looked up from germline, CDR1 is SGHVS and CDR2 is FQNEAQ. CDR3: CASSSGQGNSPLHF. The CDR3 coding sequence is TGTGCCAGCAGCTCCGGACAGGGGAATTCACCCCTCCACTTT.

This clone was observed a few times. The rearrangement links TRBV7-8 to TRBJ1-1; 9 bases are shared with TRBD1. Trimming removed 6 bases from V and 4 bases from J; junction bases left unmatched: 6. The CDR3 covers 14 residues. Looked up from germline, CDR1 is SGHVS and CDR2 is FQNEAQ. The CDR3 sequence is CASSLTTGGTEAFF. Here the CDR3 DNA reads TGTGCCAGCAGTCTAACGACAGGGGGCACTGAAGCTTTCTTT. Full variable domain (rest looked up from reference TRBV7-8 and TRBJ1-1): GAGVSQSPRYKVAKRGQDVALRCDPISGHVSLFWYQQALGQGPEFLTYFQNEAQLDKSGLPSDRFFAERPEGSVSTLKIQRTQQEDSAVYLCASSLTTGGTEAFFGQGTRLTVV.

The chain combines TRBV10-3 with TRBJ2-7; 9 bases map to TRBD1. The CDR3 length is 14 residues. The germline V gene has CDR1 ENHRY and CDR2 SYGVKD. V was pared by 4 bases and J by 4 bases, with 5 bases of the junction left unmatched. The chain's CDR3 is CAISGTGDRYEQYF. Written as DNA, the CDR3 is TGTGCCATCAGTGGGACAGGGGATCGGTACGAGCAGTACTTC.

The table lists this clone with a few counts. The gene calls are TRBV7-8 and TRBJ1-5; TRBD1 is a possible D gene (6 bases). The CDR3 runs to 18 residues. The germline V gene has CDR1 SGHVS and CDR2 FQNEAQ. Between the trimmed V and J ends, which lost 5 bases and 0 bases, there was a span of 20 bases. This CDR3 is CASSPETQDSYSNQPQHF. The CDR3 DNA follows: TGTGCCAGCAGCCCGGAGACCCAGGACAGTTATAGCAATCAGCCCCAGCATTTT.

Worth noting for this clone: Other DNA sequences within the sample encode an identical CDR3. Here the CDR3 reads CASSGSGSAGELFF. CDR3 bases: TGTGCCAGCAGCGGGTCGGGGTCAGCCGGGGAGCTGTTTTTT. The genes are TRBV5-6 and TRBJ2-2; possibly TRBD2 for D (5 bases). Trimming stripped 4 bases from V and 6 bases from J, with 13 bases between. The germline CDR1 and CDR2 sequences are SGHDT and YYEEEE. The CDR3 totals 14 residues.

This clone appeared a few times. The chain has TRBV7-3 and TRBJ2-7, with D tentatively TRBD2 (5 bases). This CDR3 comprises 15 residues. Trimming stripped 2 bases from V and 3 bases from J, with 14 bases between. Germline V gene data show CDR1 as SGHTA and CDR2 as FQGTGA. CDR3 in DNA: TGTGCCAGCAGCTTATTCAGCGGACCGAGCTACGAGCAGTACTTC. Its translation: CASSLFSGPSYEQYF.

There are a few counts of this clone. The chain joins TRBV5-1 to TRBJ2-5; D not certain. Between the trimmed V and J ends, which lost 3 bases and 0 bases, there was a span of 6 bases. Germline V CDR1 and CDR2: SGHRS, YFSETQ. This CDR3 is 13 amino acids long. Written as DNA, the CDR3 is TGCGCCAGCAGCTCCAATGACCAAGAGACCCAGTACTTC. Its protein is CASSSNDQETQYF.

CDR3 sequence reads: CASSYLYPVNTEAFF. CDR3 DNA: TGTGCCAGCAGTTACCTGTACCCGGTTAACACTGAAGCTTTCTTT. V and J are TRBV6-5 and TRBJ1-1; D remains ambiguous. This CDR3 has 15 amino acids. V was cut by 2 bases and J by 2 bases, with 12 bases left in between. Germline CDR1 and CDR2: MNHEY and SVGAGI.

The chain has TRBV5-1 and TRBJ2-5; no reliable D call. The CDR3 sequence is 12 residues long. Trimming took off 4 bases at V and 5 bases at J, with 9 bases between the two ends. Germline CDR1 and CDR2: SGHRS and YFSETQ. CDR3 residues: CASSALRETQYF. The CDR3 nucleotides read TGCGCCAGCAGCGCCCTCAGGGAGACCCAGTACTTC. Drawing the rest from reference TRBV5-1 and TRBJ2-5, the complete variable domain is KAGVTQTPRYLIKTRGQQVTLSCSPISGHRSVSWYQQTPGQGLQFLFEYFSETQRNKGNFPGRFSGRQFSNSRSEMNVSTLELGDSALYLCASSALRETQYFGPGTRLLVL.

The chain carries TRBV9 and TRBJ2-3; 8 nucleotides align to TRBD2. Unmatched junction bases numbered 10, after V lost 3 bases and J lost 4 bases. The CDR3 is made up of 16 amino acids. The V gene's germline CDR1 is SGDLS and CDR2 YYNGEE. CDR3 nucleotide sequence: TGTGCCAGCAGCGAAGGAGCGGGAGAAGTTGCAGATACGCAGTATTTT. It yields the protein CASSEGAGEVADTQYF. Full variable domain (missing parts from reference TRBV9 and TRBJ2-3): DSGVTQTPKHLITATGQRVTLRCSPRSGDLSVYWYQQSLDQGLQFLIQYYNGEERAKGNILERFSAQQFPDLHSELNLSSLELGDSALYFCASSEGAGEVADTQYFGPGTRLTVL.

This clone was detected a few times. This chain connects TRBV18 to TRBJ1-2; 10 bases are shared with TRBD1. V trimming: 3 bases; J trimming: 6 bases; junction bases outside the gene matches: 10. The CDR3 is made up of 16 amino acids. CDR1 and CDR2 (germline): KGHSH, LQKENI. The CDR3 loop is CASSPRRTGGLDGYTF. CDR3 bases: TGTGCCAGCTCACCTCGACGGACAGGGGGTTTGGATGGCTACACCTTC.

The chain joins TRBV7-8 to TRBJ2-2; tentatively, D is TRBD1 (5 bases). Germline loops: CDR1 SGHVS, CDR2 FQNEAQ. The V and J ends lost 8 bases and 0 bases respectively, with 13 bases between them. This CDR3 has 15 amino acids. The CDR3 bases are TGTGCCAGCCCAAAACAGGACGCGAACACCGGGGAGCTGTTTTTT. It yields the protein CASPKQDANTGELFF.

V is TRBV19 and J is TRBJ1-1; a possible D gene is TRBD1 (6 bases). V gave up 3 bases and J gave up 11 bases, with 13 bases separating them. The CDR3 has 12 residues. Per germline, CDR1 LNHDA and CDR2 SQIVND (reference sequence). This CDR3 reads CASSIGNREAFF. The CDR3 nucleotides are TGTGCCAGTAGTATTGGGAACAGGGAGGCTTTCTTT.

CDR3 DNA: TGTGCCAGCAGCTTCCGACAGGGGAACTATGGCTACACCTTC. This encodes CASSFRQGNYGYTF. The genes are TRBV9 and TRBJ1-2; 8 nucleotides line up with TRBD1. V shed 4 bases and J 2 bases; nucleotides not matched to a gene: 4. Looked up from germline, CDR1 is SGDLS and CDR2 is YYNGEE. This CDR3 has 14 residues.

CDR3 DNA: TGTGCCAGTAGTGCCGTACCAACAGGGCTTCAGCCCCAGCATTTT. Amino acids: CASSAVPTGLQPQHF. This chain connects TRBV19 to TRBJ1-5; tentatively, D is TRBD1 (6 bases). V lost 5 bases and J 6 bases, leaving 17 bases between the germline ends. CDR1 LNHDA and CDR2 SQIVND come from the germline V gene (reference sequence). This CDR3 spans 15 amino acids.

This clone has only a few counts. V usage is TRBV6-5 and J usage is TRBJ2-7; 7 bases agree with TRBD1. V gave up 7 bases and J gave up 1 base; unmatched junction bases: 7. The germline CDR1 and CDR2 sequences are MNHEY and SVGAGI. The CDR3 consists of 14 residues. The CDR3 DNA sequence: TGTGCCAGCACCCCAGGGGGAAAGTCCTACGAGCAGTACTTC. Its translation: CASTPGGKSYEQYF.

This clone was seen only a few times. The chain recombines TRBV19 with TRBJ1-5, with TRBD1 as a possible D gene (5 bases). The CDR3 extends over 15 amino acids. Germline CDR1 LNHDA, CDR2 SQIVND (reference sequence). Trimming took 5 bases from V and 5 from J, leaving 16 bases between them. The CDR3 spells CASSARHTGDQPQHF. Written as DNA, the CDR3 is TGTGCCAGTAGTGCCAGACATACAGGTGATCAGCCCCAGCATTTT.

There are a few counts of this clone. This sequence joins TRBV10-1 and TRBJ1-6, with 7 bases matching TRBD1. The CDR3 is 14 residues long. The V segment lost 5 bases and the J segment 8 bases; nucleotides outside the gene matches: 6. Germline V gene lookup returns CDR1 WNHNN and CDR2 SYGVQD (reference sequence). CDR3: CASSPDRPDSPLHF. In DNA form, the CDR3 reads TGCGCCAGCAGTCCGGACAGGCCCGATTCACCCCTCCACTTT.

The V gene is TRBV30, the J gene TRBJ2-2, with 14 nucleotides matching TRBD2. This CDR3 is 16 amino acids long. Germline CDR1 and CDR2: GTSNPN and SVGIG (reference sequence). The V and J ends lost 2 bases and 4 bases, in that order; junction bases with no gene match: 3. The CDR3 region has the DNA TGTGCCTGGAGTTGGGGACTAGCGGGGGTCACCGGGGAGCTGTTTTTT. Amino acid sequence: CAWSWGLAGVTGELFF.

This sequence joins TRBV7-2 and TRBJ1-3; D remains ambiguous. Germline V lookup: CDR1 SGHTA, CDR2 FQGNSA. Trimming cost V 4 bases and J 0 bases, with 10 bases left between them. This CDR3 contains 15 residues. DNA for the CDR3: TGTGCCAGCAGCTCGGACTTCTACTCTGGAAACACCATATATTTT. It is translated as CASSSDFYSGNTIYF.

This chain uses TRBV7-6 with TRBJ1-5; TRBD1 matches 8 bases. CDR1 SGHVS and CDR2 FNYEAQ come from the germline V gene. After removal of 2 bases from V and 9 bases from J, the junction contained 15 bases not matched to a gene. The CDR3 contains 17 residues. CDR3 sequence reads: CASSLTSGTGYFGPQHF. Written as DNA, the CDR3 is TGTGCCAGCAGCTTAACTTCTGGGACAGGCTATTTTGGGCCCCAGCATTTT.

This clone occurred a few times. The rearrangement links TRBV5-1 to TRBJ2-1; no firm D call. From germline, CDR1 is SGHRS and CDR2 YFSETQ. V lost 3 bases to trimming and J lost 7 bases, with 17 bases between them. The CDR3 is 15 amino acids. CDR3 protein: CASSSSDIILNEQFF. CDR3 nucleotides: TGCGCCAGCAGCTCCTCAGACATAATTTTAAATGAGCAGTTCTTC.

This clone came up a few times. This chain links TRBV6-6 with TRBJ2-2; no firm D call. The CDR3 runs 13 residues. Germline CDR1 and CDR2: MNHNY and SVGAGI (reference sequence). Trimming took off 2 bases at V and 6 bases at J, with 7 bases between the two ends. The CDR3 sequence: CASSYRVSGELFF. DNA for the CDR3: TGTGCCAGCAGTTACCGGGTGTCCGGGGAGCTGTTTTTT.

This clone showed up just a few times. The chain uses TRBV7-8 and TRBJ2-3; weak D call: TRBD1 (7 bases). With 2 bases removed from V and 0 bases from J, the gap between germline ends came to 12 bases. This CDR3 is built from 16 residues. Germline CDR1 SGHVS, CDR2 FQNEAQ. The CDR3 coding sequence is TGTGCCAGCAGCTTATCAGGGGGAGGTAGCACAGATACGCAGTATTTT. Translation gives CASSLSGGGSTDTQYF.

This chain links TRBV7-8 with TRBJ2-1, with TRBD2 identical over 14 bases. The trim removed 2 bases at V and 4 bases at J, leaving 7 bases unmatched. Germline V gene data show CDR1 as SGHVS and CDR2 as FQNEAQ. This CDR3 has 18 residues. This CDR3 is CASSLYRTSGRHYNEQFF. The CDR3, as DNA: TGTGCCAGCAGCTTATACCGGACTAGCGGGAGGCATTACAATGAGCAGTTCTTC.

The V call is TRBV4-2, the J call TRBJ1-1, with D possibly TRBD1 on 5 matching bases. The germline V and J ends were trimmed by 0 bases and 6 bases, with 11 bases remaining between them. This CDR3 has 14 amino acids. The V gene's germline CDR1 is LGHNA and CDR2 YNFKEQ. The CDR3 protein is CASSQDGGSSEAFF. The CDR3 DNA is TGTGCCAGCAGCCAAGATGGGGGGTCCTCTGAAGCTTTCTTT.

The chain combines TRBV10-3 with TRBJ2-7, with TRBD1 matching 7 bases. This CDR3 spans 15 amino acids. Trimming removed 2 bases from V and 3 bases from J; junction bases left unmatched: 7. Germline V gives CDR1 ENHRY, CDR2 SYGVKD. The CDR3 DNA reads TGTGCCATCAGTGAGGGTGACAGGGTGGGCTACGAGCAGTACTTC. Translating gives CAISEGDRVGYEQYF.